What follows are 20 T cell receptor beta chains derived from one specimen sequenced in a study of T cells in Graves' hyperthyroidism and ophthalmopathy. RNA transcripts provided the source from which TCR beta CDR3 regions were amplified. HTBI primers were employed in a first-round RT-PCR of the TCR CDR3. TCRdb processed the multiplex PCR reads anew with MiXCR; each CDR3 protein has one entry. The sample lists some 740,000 distinct CDR3 sequences, 14% occurring once. The specimen was blood. These receptor sequences come from a woman aged 18-29 years with Graves' hyperthyroidism.

This clonotype came up a few times. The chain has TRBV5-1 and TRBJ2-1; weak D call: TRBD1 (6 bases). Germline loops: CDR1 SGHRS, CDR2 YFSETQ. CDR3 length: 15 residues. Trimming took 4 bases from V and 4 from J, leaving 15 bases between them. The CDR3 loop reads CASSRDGGRYNEQFF. In DNA, the CDR3 is TGCGCCAGCAGCCGCGATGGGGGCAGGTACAATGAGCAGTTCTTC.

This clonotype was counted at least ten times. The rearrangement uses TRBV9 and TRBJ2-7; TRBD1 agrees at 9 bases. The germline gives CDR1 SGDLS, CDR2 YYNGEE. V was clipped by 0 bases and J by 4 bases; unmatched bases: 5. The CDR3 has 15 residues. CDR3 sequence reads: CASSVGGTGLYEQYF. The CDR3 nucleotides are TGTGCCAGCAGCGTAGGTGGGACAGGGCTTTACGAGCAGTACTTC.

This clonotype turned up a few times. The genes are TRBV13 and TRBJ2-1; D remains ambiguous. The CDR3 length is 13 residues. Trimming took 4 bases from V and 9 from J, leaving 13 bases between them. Germline CDR1 and CDR2: PRHDT and FYEKMQ (reference sequence). The CDR3 reads CASSSLRLSEQFF. The CDR3 nucleotides are TGTGCCAGCAGCTCTTTAAGGTTAAGTGAGCAGTTCTTC. The variable domain in full, completed from reference TRBV13 and TRBJ2-1, reads AAGVIQSPRHLIKEKRETATLKCYPIPRHDTVYWYQQGPGQDPQFLISFYEKMQSDKGSIPDRFSAQQFSDYHSELNMSSLELGDSALYFCASSSLRLSEQFFGPGTRLTVL.

The chain joins TRBV28 to TRBJ2-7; TRBD2 matches at 9 bases. This CDR3 contains 15 residues. Trimming took 7 bases from V and 5 from J; bases not matched to a gene: 12. Germline CDR1 MDHEN, CDR2 SYDVKM. CDR3 bases: TGTGCCAGCACCCCTTGGAGAGCGGGAGGTAACGAGCAGTACTTC. Residues: CASTPWRAGGNEQYF.

This clonotype was seen ten or more times. The chain uses TRBV2 and TRBJ2-7; 9 bases fit TRBD1. From germline, CDR1 is SNHLY and CDR2 FYNNEI. The CDR3 is 14 residues long. Germline trimming cut 8 bases from V and 1 base from J; bases unmatched to any gene: 6. This chain's CDR3 is CASGKDRGSYEQYF. Here the CDR3 DNA reads TGTGCCAGCGGGAAGGACAGGGGATCCTACGAGCAGTACTTC.

This clonotype was counted only a few times. The chain is built from TRBV19 and TRBJ1-3, with 7 bases fitting TRBD1. With V trimmed by 11 bases and J by 5 bases, 6 bases remained unmatched. This CDR3 spans 12 amino acids. Germline CDR1 is LNHDA and CDR2 is SQIVND (reference sequence). The CDR3 here is CASRDRRNTIYF. CDR3 coding DNA: TGTGCCTCCCGGGACAGACGAAACACCATATATTTT.

This clonotype was seen repeatedly, ten times or more. The genes are TRBV11-2 and TRBJ2-7; 8 nucleotides agree with TRBD1. Germline loops: CDR1 SGHAT, CDR2 FQNNGV. J lost 3 bases, V lost 7 bases, and 11 bases had no gene match. The CDR3 has 15 residues. This CDR3 is CASNTGTGVNYEQYF. The CDR3 DNA sequence: TGTGCCAGCAATACCGGGACAGGAGTAAACTACGAGCAGTACTTC.

This chain links TRBV7-9 with TRBJ2-7, with 13 bases fitting TRBD2. The length of the CDR3 is 18 residues. V shed 3 bases and J 2 bases; nucleotides not matched to a gene: 10. Germline V gene lookup returns CDR1 SEHNR and CDR2 FQNEAQ (reference sequence). The CDR3 DNA is TGTGCCAGCAGCTTCCGGACTAGCGGGGGACGGCCCACCTACGAGCAGTACTTC. This gives the protein CASSFRTSGGRPTYEQYF.

This clonotype was recorded many times. The chain links TRBV18 to TRBJ2-7, with 8 bases identical to TRBD1. This CDR3 spans 13 amino acids. V was pared by 3 bases and J by 5 bases, with 3 bases of the junction left unmatched. CDR1 is KGHSH and CDR2 is LQKENI in the germline V gene. The CDR3 spells CASSPTGVDEQYF. The CDR3 DNA sequence: TGTGCCAGCTCACCGACAGGGGTCGACGAGCAGTACTTC. Complete variable domain (other parts from reference TRBV18 and TRBJ2-7): NAGVMQNPRHLVRRRGQEARLRCSPMKGHSHVYWYRQLPEEGLKFMVYLQKENIIDESGMPKERFSAEFPKEGPSILRIQQVVRGDSAAYFCASSPTGVDEQYFGPGTRLTVT.

In this sample, this clonotype turned up a few times. The chain combines TRBV19 with TRBJ2-1; TRBD1 might be the D (5 bases). The germline V gene encodes CDR1 LNHDA and CDR2 SQIVND (reference sequence). This CDR3 has 16 residues. The V gene lost 4 bases and the J gene lost 8 bases, with 21 bases spanning the gap. CDR3 sequence (DNA): TGTGCCAGTAGTACTGTCGTAGAGTCAGGGTCAGATGAGCAGTTCTTC. It yields the protein CASSTVVESGSDEQFF.

This clonotype was detected only a few times. The V call is TRBV7-2, the J call TRBJ2-7, with TRBD2 matching 8 bases. Losses at the gene ends were 2 bases for V and 4 bases for J; bases not matched to a gene: 10. This CDR3 region has 16 residues. The V gene's germline CDR1 is SGHTA and CDR2 FQGNSA. The CDR3 protein is CASSLTGSLAGYEQYF. The CDR3 nucleotides read TGTGCCAGCAGCTTAACGGGTTCTCTAGCGGGTTACGAGCAGTACTTC.

Comment on this clonotype: One end of the junction fails to match germline, which may point to a read error. The rearrangement uses TRBV5-5 and TRBJ2-1, with D perhaps being TRBD1 or TRBD2 (5 bases each). The CDR3 is 13 residues long. CDR1 and CDR2 from the germline V gene are SGHKS and YYEKEE (reference sequence). The CDR3 DNA reads as TGCGCCAGCAGCTATTCGGGGACCAATGAGCAGTTCTTC. It specifies CASSYSGTNEQFF.

This clonotype was counted ten times or more. V is TRBV2 and J is TRBJ2-2; TRBD1 matches at 7 bases. The junction had 6 bases not matched to a gene; V was cut back by 8 bases and J by 0 bases. This CDR3 spans 15 amino acids. Germline CDR1 and CDR2: SNHLY and FYNNEI. CDR3 sequence: CASHLRGTNTGELFF. The DNA of the CDR3 is TGTGCCAGCCATCTCAGGGGGACGAACACCGGGGAGCTGTTTTTT.

This chain links TRBV10-1 with TRBJ2-1; D remains ambiguous. The V end lost 5 bases, the J end lost 4 bases, and 6 bases lay between the germline ends. The CDR3 spans 12 residues. Per germline, CDR1 WNHNN and CDR2 SYGVQD (reference sequence). DNA of the CDR3: TGCGCCAGCAGTACGGATTACAATGAGCAGTTCTTC. This encodes CASSTDYNEQFF.

The chain is built from TRBV29-1 and TRBJ1-1; D is uncertain. Trimming shortened V by 4 bases and J by 2 bases, and 11 bases separated the two germline ends. Germline V gene data show CDR1 as SQVTM and CDR2 as ANQGSEA. The CDR3 loop spans 13 amino acids. CDR3 amino acids: CSVGDGINTEAFF. The CDR3 nucleotides read TGCAGCGTTGGTGACGGGATTAACACTGAAGCTTTCTTT.

In its sample, this clonotype was seen many times. CDR3 amino acids: CASSFQGQFHNEKLFF. DNA for the CDR3: TGTGCCAGCAGCTTCCAAGGACAATTCCATAATGAAAAACTGTTTTTT. The chain couples TRBV11-2 to TRBJ1-4; D might be TRBD1 (5 bases). V was cut by 3 bases and J by 4 bases, with 15 bases left in between. The germline V gene encodes CDR1 SGHAT and CDR2 FQNNGV. The CDR3 runs 16 residues. The entire variable domain, with the rest obtained from reference TRBV11-2 and TRBJ1-4, is as follows: EAGVAQSPRYKIIEKRQSVAFWCNPISGHATLYWYQQILGQGPKLLIQFQNNGVVDDSQLPKDRFSAERLKGVDSTLKIQPAKLEDSAVYLCASSFQGQFHNEKLFFGSGTQLSVL.

The V gene is TRBV6-1, the J gene TRBJ2-7, with D possibly TRBD2 on 5 matching bases. The CDR3 runs to 12 residues. CDR1 and CDR2 from the germline V gene are MNHNS and SASEGT. Trimming took 6 bases from V and 6 from J, leaving 12 bases between them. The CDR3 sequence: CASSPGYLEQYF. CDR3 nucleotide sequence: TGTGCCAGCAGCCCGGGATATCTCGAGCAGTACTTC.

Details on this clonotype: The germline gene is not matched at one end of the junction; a read error may be the cause. This chain's CDR3 is CTSSQDLGEQFF. The CDR3 DNA sequence: TGCACCAGCAGCCAAGATTTGGGTGAGCAGTTCTTC. This chain uses TRBV4-3 with TRBJ2-1; D not certain. The CDR3 has 12 residues. Germline V gene lookup returns CDR1 LGHNA and CDR2 YSLEER.

About this clonotype: Its ends do not fully match the called genes, so a read error is possible. CDR3 amino acids: CAISGTSGAYGQYF. DNA for the CDR3: TGTGCCATCAGTGGGACTAGCGGGGCCTACGGGCAGTACTTC. The chain couples TRBV10-3 to TRBJ2-7; 12 bases align to TRBD2. The CDR3 sequence is 14 residues long. Germline V gene lookup returns CDR1 ENHRY and CDR2 SYGVKD.

V gene TRBV12-3 or TRBV12-4 combines with J gene TRBJ2-5; D gene uncertain. The CDR3 covers 12 residues. V was pared by 3 bases and J by 8 bases, with 10 bases between. CDR3 DNA: TGTGCCAGCAGTTTTGGGGAAATTACCCAGTACTTC. It encodes CASSFGEITQYF.